Listed below are T cell receptor beta chains from one sample, sequenced in a study of molecular identifiers for immune sequencing clone quantification. Each CDR3 protein gets one entry after TCRdb re-called the PCR reads with MiXCR. The sample carries nearly 650,000 distinct CDR3 sequences, roughly 27% recorded once. The source material was naive CD8+ T cells from blood, with Jurkat cell RNA spiked in. Receptors originate from a human donor in good health. Some libraries in this study had Jurkat cell RNA spiked in. CDR3s include the opening cysteine and the closing phenylalanine or tryptophan. Fields, in order: D gene, V gene, clone size, J gene, CDR3 protein, CDR3 DNA. The D gene is left open where the match is weak. A row's size may be missing; if present it is once, few, many or a size class.

>TRBD2|TRBV30|.|TRBJ2-7
CAWSERLAGGSGEQYF
TGTGCCTGGAGCGAGAGACTAGCGGGAGGGTCAGGGGAGCAGTACTTC
>.|TRBV19|many|TRBJ2-7
CASRTGSYEQYF
TGTGCCAGTAGGACAGGCTCCTACGAGCAGTACTTC
>.|TRBV7-2|few|TRBJ2-1
CASKTGPRSYNEQFF
TGTGCCAGCAAAACCGGGCCCCGCTCCTACAATGAGCAGTTCTTC
>TRBD1|TRBV9|many|TRBJ2-5
CASSVEAGQGETQYF
TGTGCCAGCAGCGTAGAAGCCGGACAGGGAGAGACCCAGTACTTC
>.|TRBV6-6|many|TRBJ2-7
CASSYSEQLVLRGGLSSYEQYF
TGTGCCAGCAGTTACTCCGAACAACTCGTACTCCGAGGAGGTCTATCTTCCTACGAGCAGTACTTC
>.|TRBV6-2/TRBV6-3|.|TRBJ2-3
CASSLGATYGDTQYF
TGTGCCAGCAGCTTGGGAGCGACCTATGGGGATACGCAGTATTTT
>TRBD2|TRBV27|few|TRBJ2-1
CASSELAGEIDEQFF
TGTGCCAGCAGTGAACTAGCGGGAGAGATTGATGAGCAGTTCTTC
>TRBD1|TRBV3-1|few|TRBJ2-3
CASSQGPGQGALSTDTQYF
TGTGCCAGCAGCCAAGGTCCGGGACAGGGGGCCCTAAGCACAGATACGCAGTATTTT
>.|TRBV7-2|few|TRBJ1-1
CASSLVFGGAEAFF
TGTGCCAGCAGCTTAGTATTCGGAGGCGCTGAAGCTTTCTTT
>TRBD2|TRBV4-3|.|TRBJ2-3
CASSQGGGGVYTQYF
TGCGCCAGCAGCCAAGGGGGCGGGGGGGTTTATACGCAGTATTTT
>TRBD1|TRBV29-1|.|TRBJ2-1
CGTTGTGGNEQFF
TGCGGCACCACCGGGACAGGGGGCAATGAGCAGTTCTTC
>.|TRBV29-1|many|TRBJ2-7
CSAEGGVNYEQYF
TGCAGCGCGGAGGGGGGGGTCAACTACGAGCAGTACTTC
>TRBD1|TRBV20-1|.|TRBJ2-7
CSARDIGTASNEQYF
TGCAGTGCTAGAGATATTGGGACAGCCTCCAACGAGCAGTACTTC
>TRBD1|TRBV19|few|TRBJ2-7
CASSPGRTGIHEQYF
TGTGCCAGTAGTCCAGGAAGGACAGGGATCCACGAGCAGTACTTC
>.|TRBV4-1|many|TRBJ2-1
CASSPDRYNEQFF
TGCGCCAGCAGCCCCGACAGATACAATGAGCAGTTCTTC
>.|TRBV30|few|TRBJ2-2
CAWNSGPGELFF
TGTGCCTGGAATAGCGGTCCCGGGGAGCTGTTTTTT
>TRBD2|TRBV7-2|.|TRBJ2-3
CANSPGLAASMRDTQYF
TGTGCCAACAGCCCGGGACTAGCGGCTAGCATGAGGGATACGCAGTATTTT
>.|TRBV7-9|many|TRBJ2-1
CASSLTGNYNEQFF
TGTGCCAGCAGCTTAACAGGGAACTACAATGAGCAGTTCTTC
>.|TRBV12-3/TRBV12-4|many|TRBJ2-7
CASSLAAGEYEQYF
TGTGCCAGCAGTTTAGCCGCAGGGGAGTACGAGCAGTACTTC
>.|TRBV19|few|TRBJ1-1
CASSIDEAANTEAFF
TGTGCCAGTAGTATAGATGAGGCCGCGAACACTGAAGCTTTCTTT
>.|TRBV30|.|TRBJ1-1
CACIDRLNTEAFF
TGTGCCTGTATCGACCGTTTGAACACTGAAGCTTTCTTT
>TRBD1|TRBV6-6|.|TRBJ2-1
CASSYVQGADEQFF
TGTGCCAGCAGTTACGTACAGGGGGCGGATGAGCAGTTCTTC
>.|TRBV19|.|TRBJ1-5
CASSPWSGQPQHF
TGTGCCAGTAGTCCCTGGTCGGGTCAGCCCCAGCATTTT
>.|TRBV29-1|many|TRBJ1-5
CSVAADGAYQPQHF
TGCAGCGTTGCAGCTGACGGGGCATATCAGCCCCAGCATTTT
>.|TRBV29-1|.|TRBJ2-6
CSGISGANILPF
TGCAGCGGAATCTCTGGGGCCAACATCCTGCCTTTC
>TRBD1|TRBV20-1|many|TRBJ2-5
CSADRGDRGFQETQYF
TGCAGTGCTGACAGGGGGGATAGGGGATTCCAAGAGACCCAGTACTTC
>.|TRBV4-3|many|TRBJ1-5
CASSQGGGGQPQHF
TGCGCCAGCAGCCAGGGGGGGGGCGGTCAGCCCCAGCATTTT
>TRBD1|TRBV5-6|few|TRBJ2-7
CASSPWTGGMDEQYF
TGTGCCAGCAGCCCGTGGACAGGGGGCATGGACGAGCAGTACTTC
>.|TRBV5-5|.|TRBJ2-2
CASSLSATANTGELFF
TGTGCCAGCAGCTTGAGTGCTACTGCGAACACCGGGGAGCTGTTTTTT
>.|TRBV28|.|TRBJ1-2
CTSSLRSGAGYGYTF
TGTACCAGCAGTTTACGGTCAGGGGCAGGCTATGGCTACACCTTC
>TRBD1|TRBV7-8|.|TRBJ1-1
CASSARDRELLEAFF
TGTGCCAGCAGCGCTCGGGACAGGGAATTGTTGGAAGCTTTCTTT
>TRBD1|TRBV19|few|TRBJ2-1
CASSIDGTGYNEQFF
TGTGCCAGTAGTATAGACGGGACAGGATACAATGAGCAGTTCTTC
>.|TRBV7-9|.|TRBJ2-5
CASSLGQPTETQYF
TGTGCCAGCAGCTTAGGGCAGCCTACGGAGACCCAGTACTTC
>.|TRBV4-1|many|TRBJ2-3
CASSQESRDGTQYF
TGCGCCAGCAGCCAAGAGTCCAGGGACGGGACGCAGTATTTT
>TRBD2|TRBV5-1|many|TRBJ2-5
CASSSRDYEYQETQYF
TGCGCCAGCAGCTCCCGGGACTACGAGTACCAAGAGACCCAGTACTTC
>.|TRBV7-9|many|TRBJ2-3
CASSSRLESTDTQYF
TGTGCCAGCAGCTCACGACTGGAAAGCACAGATACGCAGTATTTT
>.|TRBV11-2|.|TRBJ2-7
CASSLGGAVYAQYF
TGTGCCAGCAGCTTAGGGGGCGCGGTCTACGCGCAGTACTTC
>TRBD1|TRBV7-9|few|TRBJ1-6
CASSSATGTESPLHF
TGTGCCAGCAGCTCAGCTACGGGGACAGAATCACCCCTCCACTTT
>.|TRBV4-1|few|TRBJ2-7
CASSQKVSSSYEQYF
TGCGCCAGCAGCCAGAAGGTTAGTAGCTCCTACGAGCAGTACTTC
>.|TRBV5-1|few|TRBJ2-7
CASRGTRGEQYF
TGCGCCAGCAGGGGAACCCGTGGGGAGCAGTACTTC
>TRBD2|TRBV20-1|.|TRBJ2-2
CSAREIMREGTGELFF
TGCAGTGCTAGAGAGATAATGCGGGAGGGGACCGGGGAGCTGTTTTTT
>.|TRBV2|many|TRBJ2-1
CASSPGARDEQFF
TGTGCCAGCAGCCCAGGAGCCCGGGATGAGCAGTTCTTC
>.|TRBV6-1|many|TRBJ2-2
CAGRDLGGELFF
TGTGCCGGACGGGACTTGGGCGGGGAGCTGTTTTTT
>.|TRBV11-2|few|TRBJ2-5
CASSSWADKQETQYF
TGTGCCAGCAGCTCATGGGCAGACAAACAAGAGACCCAGTACTTC
>.|TRBV20-1|many|TRBJ2-7
CSARDVRYSYEQYF
TGCAGTGCTAGAGATGTACGGTACTCCTACGAGCAGTACTTC
>TRBD2|TRBV20-1|many|TRBJ2-7
CSATVSGGVSYEQYF
TGCAGTGCTACAGTGAGCGGGGGGGTTTCCTACGAGCAGTACTTC
>.|TRBV6-5|.|TRBJ2-7
CASSGLLSSYEQYF
TGTGCCAGCAGTGGACTCCTAAGCTCCTACGAGCAGTACTTC
>.|TRBV6-2/TRBV6-3|many|TRBJ1-1
CASSPIRNTEAFF
TGTGCCAGCAGTCCGATCAGAAACACTGAAGCTTTCTTT
>.|TRBV19|.|TRBJ2-5
CASSIDVTVQETQYF
TGTGCCAGTAGTATCGACGTGACGGTCCAAGAGACCCAGTACTTC
>.|TRBV2|many|TRBJ1-5
CASSEARGSNQPQHF
TGTGCCAGCAGTGAAGCGCGAGGTAGCAATCAGCCCCAGCATTTT
>.|TRBV6-2/TRBV6-3|.|TRBJ2-2
CASSSGEYTGELFF
TGTGCCAGCAGTTCTGGGGAGTACACCGGGGAGCTGTTTTTT
>TRBD2|TRBV7-2|.|TRBJ2-3
CASSLVSGGGADTQYF
TGTGCCAGCAGCTTAGTCTCGGGCGGGGGTGCAGATACGCAGTATTTT
>.|TRBV9|.|TRBJ1-2
CASSAYSTVYHGYTF
TGTGCCAGCAGCGCCTACTCGACAGTATACCATGGCTACACCTTC
>.|TRBV4-3|.|TRBJ1-1
CASSQDRGIRGTETFF
TGCGCCAGCAGCCAAGATCGAGGGATCCGGGGCACTGAAACTTTCTTT
>.|TRBV12-3/TRBV12-4|many|TRBJ2-5
CASSPDKETQYF
TGTGCCAGCAGCCCAGATAAAGAGACCCAGTACTTC
>.|TRBV3-1|.|TRBJ2-7
CASSQTNHDNRYEQYF
TGTGCCAGCAGCCAAACAAACCACGACAACCGTTACGAGCAGTACTTC
>.|TRBV29-1|many|TRBJ2-2
CSVTWVAMNTGELFF
TGCAGCGTTACTTGGGTAGCGATGAACACCGGGGAGCTGTTTTTT
>.|TRBV6-2/TRBV6-3|few|TRBJ1-1
CASSYPRTADTEAFF
TGTGCCAGCAGTTACCCACGGACAGCGGACACTGAAGCTTTCTTT
>TRBD2|TRBV11-2|.|TRBJ2-1
CASSSDLAGANYNEQFF
TGTGCCAGCAGCTCTGACCTAGCGGGAGCGAACTACAATGAGCAGTTCTTC
>.|TRBV29-1|.|TRBJ2-1
CGVESGSYNEQFF
TGCGGCGTTGAAAGTGGTTCCTACAATGAGCAGTTCTTC